This T cell receptor (beta chain) was identified in a study of T cell clonality in common variable immunodeficiency. Study-level findings and limits: Repertoire-complication correlations in CVID were limited by patient heterogeneity.

Heparinized whole blood, roughly 4.5 to 9 ml, came from each donor. V shed 4 bases and J shed 0 bases, with 11 bases lying between them. This CDR3 is 15 amino acids long. The germline V gene encodes CDR1 SNHLY and CDR2 FYNNEI. There are many counts of this clone. The target antigen is unknown. The read gets to within 3 residues of the CDR3 end, and the germline J gene fills in the rest. Control and CVID samples contributed equal amounts of genomic DNA. Sequencing was performed with immunoSEQ multiplex PCR; in TCRdb, only in-frame clones are kept and a portion is missing. The sample includes under 65,000 clones, none of them occurring once.

The receptor's source is a person aged 18-70 years in good health. What was sequenced was peripheral blood mononuclear cells. The J gene is TRBJ2-3, the V gene TRBV2; a possible D gene is TRBD2 (6 bases). CDR3: CASSGGVSSTDTQYF. The part of the CDR3 DNA that was read is TGTGCCAGCAGTGGGGGGGTTTCTAGCACAGATACG.